This T cell receptor beta chain is drawn from a study of T cell responses to AZD1222 COVID-19 vaccine. Study outcomes and limitations: Repertoire sampling happened only post peak T cell response. Donors were chiefly white British, with a greater number of females, and clonal diversity was perhaps underestimated. The reported proportion of spike-specific TCRs targeting unmutated variant regions was nearly half.

Trimming stripped 6 bases from V and 1 base from J, with 12 bases between. Germline CDR1 reads LGHNT; CDR2 reads FRNRAP. This CDR3 spans 14 amino acids. On this clone: Its antigen is still unknown.

Sequencing was performed with immunoSEQ multiplex PCR; in TCRdb, only in-frame clones are kept and a portion is missing. The sample shows fewer than 90,000 clones, approximately 90% of them seen only once. The receptor's source is an adult who received the AZD1222 COVID-19 vaccine. Sequenced here: peripheral blood, sampled 28 days after the second AZD1222 dose. The chain couples TRBV12-5 to TRBJ1-2; D gene ambiguous. CDR3 bases: TGTGCTAGTGGCCTGGCTCGGGGTAACTATGGCTACACCTTC. Translating gives CASGLARGNYGYTF.